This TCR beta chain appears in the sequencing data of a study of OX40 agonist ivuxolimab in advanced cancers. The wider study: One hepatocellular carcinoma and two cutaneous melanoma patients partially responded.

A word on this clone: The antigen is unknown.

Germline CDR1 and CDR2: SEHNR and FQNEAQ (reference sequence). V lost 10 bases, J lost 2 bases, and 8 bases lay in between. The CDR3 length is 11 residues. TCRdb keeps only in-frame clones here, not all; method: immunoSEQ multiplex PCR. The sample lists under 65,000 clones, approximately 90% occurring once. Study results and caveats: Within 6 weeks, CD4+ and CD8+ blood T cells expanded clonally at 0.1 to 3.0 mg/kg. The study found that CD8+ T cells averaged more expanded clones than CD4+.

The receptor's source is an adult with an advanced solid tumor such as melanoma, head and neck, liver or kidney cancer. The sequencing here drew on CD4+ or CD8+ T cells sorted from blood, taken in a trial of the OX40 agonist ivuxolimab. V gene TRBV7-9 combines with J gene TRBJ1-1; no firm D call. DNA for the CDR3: TGTGCCATTCGACCAAACACTGAAGCTTTCTTT. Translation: CAIRPNTEAFF.